This TCR beta chain was observed in a study of blood T cell repertoires in COVID-19. About the research overall: In each case, the material was cDNA or gDNA derived from T cells, B-cell-depleted T cells, or PBMCs.

As originally analysed: Amplification from reference gene primers served as the basis for estimated nucleated cell counts. Repertoires were generated with immunoSEQ multiplex PCR, while TCRdb's copy carries only in-frame clones and drops some. V and J calls and clone size come straight from that table; D and trimming were deduced from the DNA. The table includes roughly 200,000 clones, approximately 81% detected once. The CDR3 runs 15 residues. Trimming removed 8 bases at V and 4 bases at J, with 20 bases between. CDR1 is SGHTA, CDR2 FQGNSA, per germline. The gene calls are TRBV7-2 and TRBJ2-5; D is unclear. This receptor was taken from a human donor in a cohort sampled during active COVID-19. Sequencing used peripheral blood. The CDR3, as DNA: TGTGCCAGCCGCCCCGGGTACGGGTTTGTAGAGACCCAGTACTTC. As protein: CASRPGYGFVETQYF.